This T cell receptor beta chain came from a study of early T cells in non-severe SARS-CoV-2 infection. A single record per CDR3 protein comes from TCRdb applying MiXCR to the 5' RACE reads. The table records about 61,000 distinct CDR3 sequences, about 10% of them present only once. The CDR3 spans 15 residues. J was trimmed by 7 bases and V by 7 bases; bases with no gene match: 10. This clonotype has ten or more counts. The origin of this receptor is an adult who was a healthcare worker with PCR-confirmed SARS-CoV-2 infection or an uninfected control (not recorded which). Sequencing was done on a sample of whole blood. This rearrangement joins TRBV12-3 or TRBV12-4 to TRBJ1-6; 7 bases are a match to TRBD1. The DNA of the CDR3 is TGTGCCAGCACCCGGACGGGACAGTCCAATTCACCCCTCCACTTT. It encodes CASTRTGQSNSPLHF.